Described below is a single TCR beta chain sequence and its context. The CDR3 has 18 amino acids. In germline, CDR1 is SGHNT, CDR2 YENEEA. The ends lost 1 base at V and 2 bases at J; junction bases unmatched: 9. This record comes from a study of blood T cell repertoires in COVID-19. Study-level information: Acute and convalescent COVID-19 samples came from the United States, Italy and Spain. T cells, B-cell-depleted T cells, or PBMCs supplied cDNA or gDNA.

Study processing details: Researchers report that nucleated cell counts were estimated from reference gene primer amplification. Profiled with immunoSEQ multiplex PCR; TCRdb holds only in-frame clones, not every one. V, J and clone size derive from that table, while D and trimming were established from the DNA sequence. This table holds 110,000 to 150,000 clones, approximately 85% found once. The source is a man aged 50 to 59 with acute or convalescent COVID-19. V usage is TRBV11-3 and J usage is TRBJ2-1; 9 nucleotides match TRBD1. Sequenced input: peripheral blood. The CDR3 loop is CASSLGGLRDRAYNEQFF. The CDR3 DNA is TGTGCCAGCAGCTTAGGGGGTTTGAGGGACAGGGCCTACAATGAGCAGTTCTTC.